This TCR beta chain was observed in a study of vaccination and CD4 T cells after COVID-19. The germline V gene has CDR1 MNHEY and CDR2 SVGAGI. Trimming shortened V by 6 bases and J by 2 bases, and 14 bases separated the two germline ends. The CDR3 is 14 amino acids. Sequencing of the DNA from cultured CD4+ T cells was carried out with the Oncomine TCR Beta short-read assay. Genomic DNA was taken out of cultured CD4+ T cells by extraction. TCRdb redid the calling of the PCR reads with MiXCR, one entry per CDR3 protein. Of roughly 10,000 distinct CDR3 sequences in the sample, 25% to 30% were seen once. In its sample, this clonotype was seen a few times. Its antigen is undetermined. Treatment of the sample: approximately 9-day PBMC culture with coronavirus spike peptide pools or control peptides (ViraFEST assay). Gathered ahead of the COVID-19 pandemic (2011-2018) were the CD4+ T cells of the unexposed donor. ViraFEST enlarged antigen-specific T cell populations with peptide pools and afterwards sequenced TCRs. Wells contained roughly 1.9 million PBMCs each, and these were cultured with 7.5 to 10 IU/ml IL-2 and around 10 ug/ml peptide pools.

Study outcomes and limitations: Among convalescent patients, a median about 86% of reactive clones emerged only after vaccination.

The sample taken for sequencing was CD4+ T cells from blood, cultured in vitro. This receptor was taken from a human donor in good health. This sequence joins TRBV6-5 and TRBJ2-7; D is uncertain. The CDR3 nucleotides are TGTGCCAGCAGCTACACCCTAAACACCTACGAGCAGTACTTC. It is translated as CASSYTLNTYEQYF.